The clone carrying this T cell receptor beta chain was observed a handful of times. The source of the sample is a study of blood T cell repertoires in COVID-19. With V trimmed by 8 bases and J by 3 bases, 12 bases remained unmatched. Germline V lookup: CDR1 GTSNPN, CDR2 SVGIG (reference sequence). This CDR3 spans 14 amino acids. Produced via immunoSEQ multiplex PCR; TCRdb's table is partial and in-frame only. The table has about 190,000 clones, about 80% seen once. The sample taken for sequencing was PBMCs or T cells enriched from blood (not recorded which). This sequence joins TRBV30 and TRBJ1-1; 7 bases align to TRBD1. This clonotype originated in a woman aged 60 to 75 with acute COVID-19. CDR3 DNA: TGTGCCCATCAAGGGGGACAGCGTTACACTGAAGCTTTCTTT. Protein sequence: CAHQGGQRYTEAFF.